In this sample, the clone carrying this T cell receptor beta chain turned up a few times. MiXCR, applied by TCRdb to the 5' RACE reads, yields one record per CDR3 protein. The sample consists of hundreds of thousands of distinct CDR3 sequences, roughly 13% of them appearing once. This sample stems from a study of T cells after yellow fever vaccination. Germline loops: CDR1 SGHNT, CDR2 YYREEE (reference sequence). Trimming left V 0 bases short and J 3 bases short, with 11 bases between. This CDR3 region has 15 residues. The V and J genes are TRBV5-4 and TRBJ2-3, with D unclear. The clonotype originates from a man younger than 45 who received the YFV17D yellow fever vaccine. Sequences were derived from PBMCs, sampled on the day of the yellow fever booster vaccination. CDR3 sequence (DNA): TGTGCCAGCAGCTTGGCCTGGGCTCGTACAGATACGCAGTATTTT. Its translation is CASSLAWARTDTQYF.